This TCR beta chain was sequenced for a study of PD-1 blockade in classical Hodgkin lymphoma. Overall study: Nivolumab 3 mg/kg was given intravenously every 2 weeks.

TCRdb's copy holds only in-frame clones and misses some; the assay was immunoSEQ multiplex PCR. The sample yields approximately 61,000 clones, roughly 85% seen once. General study findings and limits: Patients were excluded if nivolumab began under 1 year after ASCT (the autologous transplant).

Germline V gene lookup returns CDR1 SEHNR and CDR2 FQNEAQ (reference sequence). This CDR3 has 13 amino acids. Trimming removed 5 bases at V and 14 bases at J, with 19 bases between. Time point reported: cycle 4 day 1 (C4D1), after 6 weeks of nivolumab. Every single patient, without exception, relapsed after autologous stem cell transplantation, and brentuximab vedotin exposure varied. As regards this clone: The antigen is undetermined.

This sequence was found in a human donor with classical Hodgkin lymphoma. This chain links TRBV7-9 with TRBJ2-1; the D gene is possibly TRBD1 (5 bases). The material was peripheral blood mononuclear cells (PBMCs), obtained before the fourth cycle of nivolumab. Here the CDR3 reads CASSPTQGGREFF. As DNA, the CDR3 is TGTGCCAGCAGCCCCACCCAGGGTGGTCGAGAGTTCTTC.